Detailed here is one T cell receptor (beta chain). This sample is drawn from a study of blood T cell repertoires in COVID-19. Study-wide context: Researchers got acute and convalescent COVID-19 samples from the United States, Italy and Spain. Sources were T cells, B-cell-depleted T cells, or PBMCs; the material itself was cDNA or gDNA.

Per the original data handling: Amplification from reference gene primers served as the basis for estimated nucleated cell counts. Clones were sequenced by immunoSEQ multiplex PCR, and TCRdb holds only the in-frame ones, with some missing. V and J calls and clone size are copied from that table; D and trimming were computed from the DNA. Here the sample spans 200,000 to 250,000 clones, 65% to 85% being singletons. This CDR3 comprises 15 residues. Between the trimmed V and J ends, which lost 10 bases and 4 bases, there was a span of 22 bases. Germline V CDR1 and CDR2: MNHEY, SMNVEV (reference sequence).

The sequenced sample consisted of peripheral blood. This rearrangement joins TRBV27 to TRBJ1-1; D may be TRBD1 (6 bases). The TCR comes from a woman in her twenties or thirties who had recovered from COVID-19. For the CDR3, the DNA is TGTGCCACCCGGGGAGGGTGGGGGCTGGGCACTGAAGCTTTCTTT. This sequence encodes CATRGGWGLGTEAFF.